This T cell receptor (beta chain) was profiled in a study of blood T cell repertoires in COVID-19. Seattle participants joined during active infection and were tracked over time. V trimming: 6 bases; J trimming: 5 bases; junction bases outside the gene matches: 2. This CDR3 has 13 amino acids. Germline V lookup: CDR1 MNHEY, CDR2 SMNVEV (reference sequence). As originally analysed: Amplification of reference gene primers provided the estimated nucleated cell counts. The table came from immunoSEQ multiplex PCR; TCRdb's copy has only in-frame clones and leaves some out. V, J and clone size are taken as reported in that table, and D and trimming were inferred from the DNA itself. The sample has about 210,000 clones, around 85% seen once; the top ten hold about 0.91%.

The chain joins TRBV27 to TRBJ2-1, with TRBD2 matching 9 bases. The sequence came from a man aged 55 to 70 with COVID-19, enrolled during active disease. The material sequenced was peripheral blood. The CDR3 DNA reads as TGTGCCAGCAGGACTAGCGGCAACAATGAGCAGTTCTTC. This codes for CASRTSGNNEQFF.